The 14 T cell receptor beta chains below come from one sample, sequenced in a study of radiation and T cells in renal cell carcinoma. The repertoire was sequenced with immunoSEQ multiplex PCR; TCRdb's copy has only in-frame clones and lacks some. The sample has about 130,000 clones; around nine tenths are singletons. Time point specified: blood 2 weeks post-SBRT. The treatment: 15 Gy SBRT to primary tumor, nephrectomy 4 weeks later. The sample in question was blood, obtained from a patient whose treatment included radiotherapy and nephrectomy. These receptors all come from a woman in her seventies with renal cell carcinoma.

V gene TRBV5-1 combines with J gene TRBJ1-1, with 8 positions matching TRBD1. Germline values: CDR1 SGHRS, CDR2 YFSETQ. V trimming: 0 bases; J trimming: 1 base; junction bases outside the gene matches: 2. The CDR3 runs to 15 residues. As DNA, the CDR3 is TGCGCCAGCAGCTTGGCGGGACAGGAGAACACTGAAGCTTTCTTT. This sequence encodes CASSLAGQENTEAFF.

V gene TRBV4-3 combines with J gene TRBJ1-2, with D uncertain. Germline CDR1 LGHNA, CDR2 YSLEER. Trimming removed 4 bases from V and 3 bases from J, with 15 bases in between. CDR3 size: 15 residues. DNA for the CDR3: TGCGCCAGCAGCCCGACGAGCCTTGGAGACTATGGCTACACCTTC. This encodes CASSPTSLGDYGYTF.

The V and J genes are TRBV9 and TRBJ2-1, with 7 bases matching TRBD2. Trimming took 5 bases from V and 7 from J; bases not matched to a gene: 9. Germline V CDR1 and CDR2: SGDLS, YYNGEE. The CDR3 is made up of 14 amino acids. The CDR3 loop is CASSGGGEGNEQFF. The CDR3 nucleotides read TGTGCCAGCAGTGGTGGCGGGGAGGGGAATGAGCAGTTCTTC. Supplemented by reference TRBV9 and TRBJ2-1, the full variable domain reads DSGVTQTPKHLITATGQRVTLRCSPRSGDLSVYWYQQSLDQGLQFLIQYYNGEERAKGNILERFSAQQFPDLHSELNLSSLELGDSALYFCASSGGGEGNEQFFGPGTRLTVL.

CDR3 coding DNA: TGTGCCAGCAGCTTAATAGGTCCAAATTCACCCCTCCACTTT. Encoded protein: CASSLIGPNSPLHF. V usage is TRBV7-3 and J usage is TRBJ1-6, with unresolved D. The CDR3 sequence is 14 residues long. V dropped 1 base and J dropped 7 bases, with 8 bases sitting between them. Germline lookup yields CDR1 SGHTA and CDR2 FQGTGA.

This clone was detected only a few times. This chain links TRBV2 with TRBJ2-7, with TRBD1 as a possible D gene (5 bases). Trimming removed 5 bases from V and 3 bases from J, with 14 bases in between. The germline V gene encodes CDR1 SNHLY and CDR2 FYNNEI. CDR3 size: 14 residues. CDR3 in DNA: TGTGCCAGCAGTAGCCTTCCGACAGACTACGAGCAGTACTTC. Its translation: CASSSLPTDYEQYF.

The CDR3 region is CASSLAGTGGGQPQHF. The CDR3 DNA follows: TGCGCCAGCAGCTTGGCGGGGACAGGGGGTGGTCAGCCCCAGCATTTT. The V call is TRBV5-1, the J call TRBJ1-5; 11 bases agree with TRBD1. Trimming took 0 bases from V and 6 from J; bases not matched to a gene: 5. Germline values: CDR1 SGHRS, CDR2 YFSETQ. The CDR3 runs 16 residues.

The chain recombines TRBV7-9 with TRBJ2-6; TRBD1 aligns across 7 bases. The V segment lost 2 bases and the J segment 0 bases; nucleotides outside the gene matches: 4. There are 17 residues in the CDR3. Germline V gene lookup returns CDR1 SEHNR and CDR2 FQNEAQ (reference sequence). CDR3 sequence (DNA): TGTGCCAGCAGCTTACACAGACAGGGCTCTGGGGCCAACGTCCTGACTTTC. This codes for CASSLHRQGSGANVLTF.

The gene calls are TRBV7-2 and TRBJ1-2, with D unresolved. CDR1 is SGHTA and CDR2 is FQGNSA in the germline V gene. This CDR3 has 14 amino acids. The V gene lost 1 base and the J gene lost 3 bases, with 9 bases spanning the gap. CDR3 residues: CASSLVPSYYGYTF. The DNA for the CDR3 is TGTGCCAGCAGCTTAGTTCCGAGCTACTATGGCTACACCTTC.

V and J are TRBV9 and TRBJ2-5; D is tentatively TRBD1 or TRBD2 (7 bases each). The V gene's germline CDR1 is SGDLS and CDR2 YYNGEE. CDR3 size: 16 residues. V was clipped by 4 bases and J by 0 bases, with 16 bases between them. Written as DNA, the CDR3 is TGTGCCAGCAGCCCCCAGGGGGGGGACCACCAAGAGACCCAGTACTTC. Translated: CASSPQGGDHQETQYF.

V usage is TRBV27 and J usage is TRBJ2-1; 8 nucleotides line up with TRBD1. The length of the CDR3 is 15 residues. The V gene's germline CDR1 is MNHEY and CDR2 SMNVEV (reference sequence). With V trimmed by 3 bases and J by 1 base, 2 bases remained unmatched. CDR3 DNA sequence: TGTGCCAGCAGTTTTAGACAGGGGTCCTACAATGAGCAGTTCTTC. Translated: CASSFRQGSYNEQFF.

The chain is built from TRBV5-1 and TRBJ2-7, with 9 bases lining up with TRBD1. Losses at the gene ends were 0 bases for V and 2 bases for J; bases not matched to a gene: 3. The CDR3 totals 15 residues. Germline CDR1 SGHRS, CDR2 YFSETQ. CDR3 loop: CASSLETGGPYEQYF. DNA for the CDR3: TGCGCCAGCAGCTTGGAGACAGGGGGTCCCTACGAGCAGTACTTC.

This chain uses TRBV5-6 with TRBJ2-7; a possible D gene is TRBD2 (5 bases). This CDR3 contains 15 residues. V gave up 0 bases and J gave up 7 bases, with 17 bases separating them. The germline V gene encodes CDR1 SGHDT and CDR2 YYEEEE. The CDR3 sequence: CASSLGPRTGREQYF. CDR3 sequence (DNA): TGTGCCAGCAGCTTGGGGCCGAGAACGGGGAGAGAGCAGTACTTC.

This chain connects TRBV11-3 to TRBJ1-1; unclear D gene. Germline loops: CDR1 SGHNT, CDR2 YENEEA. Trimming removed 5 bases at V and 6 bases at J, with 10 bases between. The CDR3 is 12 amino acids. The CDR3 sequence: CASSPRSAEAFF. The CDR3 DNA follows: TGTGCCAGCAGCCCTCGGAGCGCTGAAGCTTTCTTT.

CDR3 coding DNA: TGCGCCAGCAGCCAAGCGACAGGGGTTTCCGTGAGCACTGAAGCTTTCTTT. Translated: CASSQATGVSVSTEAFF. This chain connects TRBV4-1 to TRBJ1-1; 8 bases are shared with TRBD1. The V gene's germline CDR1 is MGHRA and CDR2 YSYEKL. The CDR3 length is 17 residues. The trim removed 1 base at V and 4 bases at J, leaving 11 bases unmatched.